This record covers a single T cell receptor beta chain. Its target is unknown. The data belong to a study of T-cell reconstitution after alpha-beta-depleted transplantation in children. General study points: In patients about two months after transplant, alpha-beta T cells reportedly arose from several hundred expanded graft clones. Diversity and T-cell counts at one year after transplant derived mostly from new T cells. The high TCRbeta diversity at day 60 in some patients came from surviving recipient T cells and thymic progenitors.

Trimming at V came to 4 bases and at J to 4 bases, leaving 10 bases not matched to a gene. The CDR3 is 15 amino acids. Germline CDR1 is SGHDT and CDR2 is YYEEEE. Molecular barcoding with unique molecular identifiers was used for the TCRbeta library. TCRdb itself ran the PCR reads through MiXCR, one entry per CDR3 protein. This table holds 500,000 to 750,000 distinct CDR3 sequences, roughly 30% found once. The V gene is TRBV5-6, the J gene TRBJ2-5, with 7 positions matching TRBD1. Specimen: PBMCs, collected before TCRalphabeta/CD19-depleted stem cell transplant. The TCR originated in a boy under three years old with Wiskott-Aldrich syndrome, due to receive a stem cell transplant. CDR3 region: CASSKTGLKGETQYF. The CDR3 DNA is TGTGCCAGCAGCAAGACAGGGCTTAAAGGAGAGACCCAGTACTTC.